Listed below are T cell receptor beta chains from one sample, sequenced in a study of cytomegalovirus exposure and HLA in healthy donors. Generated by immunoSEQ multiplex PCR, the TCRdb table keeps only in-frame clones and is missing some. This table holds about 190,000 clones, around 78% found once. Source material: PBMCs. The receptors here all came from a woman in her twenties or thirties in good health and CMV-seropositive. CDR3s leave out the opening cysteine and the closing phenylalanine or tryptophan. Each record gives: V gene, CDR3 length, D gene, J gene, CDR3 protein. The D gene is left open where the match is weak.

V gene: TRBV6-1
CDR3 length: 12
D gene: TRBD1
J gene: TRBJ1-1
CDR3 protein: KTGLQGANTEAF

V gene: TRBV4-1
CDR3 length: 14
D gene: TRBD1
J gene: TRBJ1-4
CDR3 protein: ASSRGTGATNEKLF

V gene: TRBV9
CDR3 length: 12
D gene: TRBD1
J gene: TRBJ1-2
CDR3 protein: ASSPRDRGYGYT

V gene: TRBV18
CDR3 length: 15
D gene: NA
J gene: TRBJ2-3
CDR3 protein: ASSPSQILLSTDTQY

V gene: TRBV28
CDR3 length: 10
D gene: NA
J gene: TRBJ1-1
CDR3 protein: ASSSGGFRAF

V gene: TRBV7-2
CDR3 length: 15
D gene: TRBD2
J gene: TRBJ2-3
CDR3 protein: ASSSGLAGGPADTQY

V gene: TRBV28
CDR3 length: 11
D gene: TRBD1
J gene: TRBJ1-2
CDR3 protein: ASSARTGDGYT

V gene: TRBV14
CDR3 length: 10
D gene: NA
J gene: TRBJ2-7
CDR3 protein: ASSLNAYEQY

V gene: TRBV5-4
CDR3 length: 13
D gene: TRBD1
J gene: TRBJ1-2
CDR3 protein: ASSSWGQGNYGYT

V gene: TRBV6-5
CDR3 length: 12
D gene: NA
J gene: TRBJ2-2
CDR3 protein: ASSLDSPTGELF

V gene: TRBV7-9
CDR3 length: 12
D gene: TRBD2
J gene: TRBJ2-3
CDR3 protein: AGTSGGYTDTQY

V gene: TRBV9
CDR3 length: 13
D gene: NA
J gene: TRBJ1-2
CDR3 protein: ASSIKQGRDYGYT

V gene: TRBV5-4
CDR3 length: 11
D gene: NA
J gene: TRBJ2-1
CDR3 protein: ASSTSSYNEQF

V gene: TRBV10-3
CDR3 length: 13
D gene: TRBD2
J gene: TRBJ2-3
CDR3 protein: AISESREGTDTQY

V gene: TRBV7-9
CDR3 length: 13
D gene: NA
J gene: TRBJ2-1
CDR3 protein: ASSLVRGPYNEQF

V gene: TRBV5-4
CDR3 length: 13
D gene: NA
J gene: TRBJ1-1
CDR3 protein: ASSSTGTPNTEAF

V gene: TRBV30
CDR3 length: 11
D gene: TRBD2
J gene: TRBJ2-5
CDR3 protein: AWSVGGVQTQY

V gene: TRBV5-1
CDR3 length: 14
D gene: TRBD1
J gene: TRBJ1-4
CDR3 protein: ASSLAGTGENEKLF

V gene: TRBV6-1
CDR3 length: 11
D gene: NA
J gene: TRBJ1-5
CDR3 protein: ASSDGGNQPQH

V gene: TRBV29-1
CDR3 length: 10
D gene: NA
J gene: TRBJ1-1
CDR3 protein: SAPEMNTEAF

V gene: TRBV5-1
CDR3 length: 14
D gene: NA
J gene: TRBJ2-5
CDR3 protein: ASSLAFQGVGETQY

V gene: TRBV2
CDR3 length: 14
D gene: TRBD2
J gene: TRBJ2-7
CDR3 protein: ASSRAFSGGAYEQY

V gene: TRBV5-5
CDR3 length: 15
D gene: TRBD2
J gene: TRBJ2-5
CDR3 protein: ASSQPSAGVDGETQY

V gene: TRBV7-2
CDR3 length: 13
D gene: NA
J gene: TRBJ2-3
CDR3 protein: ASSPGWGVADTQY

V gene: TRBV5-1
CDR3 length: 16
D gene: TRBD1
J gene: TRBJ1-1
CDR3 protein: ASSPGAGGRDMNTEAF

V gene: TRBV11-3
CDR3 length: 11
D gene: NA
J gene: TRBJ2-5
CDR3 protein: ASSLDREETQY

V gene: TRBV6-1
CDR3 length: 12
D gene: NA
J gene: TRBJ2-1
CDR3 protein: ASSEAIELNEQF

V gene: TRBV5-6
CDR3 length: 14
D gene: TRBD2
J gene: TRBJ2-1
CDR3 protein: ASSLGVAGGNNEQF

V gene: TRBV19
CDR3 length: 9
D gene: TRBD1
J gene: TRBJ1-1
CDR3 protein: ATGQGFEAF

V gene: TRBV9
CDR3 length: 13
D gene: TRBD1
J gene: TRBJ1-2
CDR3 protein: ASSDGQGQLYGYT

V gene: TRBV9
CDR3 length: 13
D gene: TRBD2
J gene: TRBJ2-5
CDR3 protein: ASSVGWGGQETQY

V gene: TRBV7-2
CDR3 length: 12
D gene: NA
J gene: TRBJ2-3
CDR3 protein: ASRSTGSTDTQY

V gene: TRBV18
CDR3 length: 15
D gene: NA
J gene: TRBJ1-3
CDR3 protein: ASSPRHREYAGNTIY

V gene: TRBV30
CDR3 length: 12
D gene: TRBD2
J gene: TRBJ2-3
CDR3 protein: AWSLAGSGNTQY

V gene: TRBV10-3
CDR3 length: 11
D gene: NA
J gene: TRBJ2-5
CDR3 protein: AISKIAEETQY

V gene: TRBV30
CDR3 length: 13
D gene: TRBD2
J gene: TRBJ2-3
CDR3 protein: AWSLRGGYGDTQY

V gene: TRBV30
CDR3 length: 14
D gene: NA
J gene: TRBJ1-1
CDR3 protein: AWSVFGYIPSTEAF

V gene: TRBV7-2
CDR3 length: 12
D gene: NA
J gene: TRBJ1-1
CDR3 protein: ASSLASGDTEAF

V gene: TRBV7-6
CDR3 length: 12
D gene: TRBD1
J gene: TRBJ1-2
CDR3 protein: ASSLNRGDYGYT

V gene: TRBV12-2
CDR3 length: 12
D gene: NA
J gene: TRBJ2-1
CDR3 protein: ASRPYRGYNEQF

V gene: TRBV5-1
CDR3 length: 10
D gene: NA
J gene: TRBJ1-2
CDR3 protein: ASSLDTYGYT

V gene: TRBV2
CDR3 length: 11
D gene: TRBD1
J gene: TRBJ2-1
CDR3 protein: ASRRDRANEQF

V gene: TRBV5-6
CDR3 length: 13
D gene: NA
J gene: TRBJ2-5
CDR3 protein: ASSRLQGLQETQY

V gene: TRBV27
CDR3 length: 16
D gene: TRBD2
J gene: TRBJ2-2
CDR3 protein: ASSPPGLAVPRTGELF

V gene: TRBV28
CDR3 length: 12
D gene: NA
J gene: TRBJ1-4
CDR3 protein: ASSSPGVYEKLF

V gene: TRBV28
CDR3 length: 13
D gene: NA
J gene: TRBJ2-1
CDR3 protein: ASTSDRGAYNEQF

V gene: TRBV4-1
CDR3 length: 13
D gene: NA
J gene: TRBJ1-3
CDR3 protein: ASSLSGGPGNTIY

V gene: TRBV4-1
CDR3 length: 14
D gene: TRBD1
J gene: TRBJ2-6
CDR3 protein: ASSQDRGPGANVLT

V gene: TRBV7-2
CDR3 length: 11
D gene: NA
J gene: TRBJ2-1
CDR3 protein: ATGGNSYNEQF

V gene: TRBV20-1
CDR3 length: 9
D gene: NA
J gene: TRBJ1-1
CDR3 protein: SAVRNTEAF

V gene: TRBV9
CDR3 length: 10
D gene: NA
J gene: TRBJ2-1
CDR3 protein: ASNNLGGFQF

V gene: TRBV28
CDR3 length: 11
D gene: NA
J gene: TRBJ2-5
CDR3 protein: ASSQGRWETQY

V gene: TRBV27
CDR3 length: 12
D gene: TRBD1
J gene: TRBJ2-5
CDR3 protein: ASSETGEEETQY

V gene: TRBV5-1
CDR3 length: 13
D gene: NA
J gene: TRBJ2-1
CDR3 protein: ASSLTGFPYNEQF

V gene: TRBV19
CDR3 length: 11
D gene: NA
J gene: TRBJ1-1
CDR3 protein: ASSMMGGTEAF